What follows describes a single T cell receptor beta chain. Germline CDR1 SNHLY, CDR2 FYNNEI. Unmatched junction bases numbered 9, after V lost 3 bases and J lost 8 bases. This CDR3 has 16 amino acids. This entry belongs to a study of T cell responses to AZD1222 COVID-19 vaccine. Method: immunoSEQ multiplex PCR; TCRdb's copy keeps in-frame clones and lacks some. The data show tens of thousands of clones, with less than 90% seen just once and roughly 5.2% held by the top ten. The genes are TRBV2 and TRBJ2-1, with 11 positions matching TRBD1. The sequences come from peripheral blood, collected 28 days after the second AZD1222 dose. This clonotype originated in an adult who received the AZD1222 COVID-19 vaccine. CDR3 sequence reads: CASSEDRGLPSDEQFF. The CDR3 DNA is TGTGCCAGCAGTGAGGACAGGGGGCTCCCTTCGGATGAGCAGTTCTTC.